These 8 T cell receptor beta chains were sequenced from one sample in a study of blood T cell repertoires in COVID-19. The method was immunoSEQ multiplex PCR; TCRdb's version includes in-frame clones alone and lacks a portion of them. The top ten clones hold about 1.2% of a sample with about 300,000 clones, more than 75% of them seen once. Material: peripheral blood. Receptors were obtained from a man aged 70-80 years with acute or convalescent COVID-19.

This chain connects TRBV18 to TRBJ2-2; D call uncertain. Germline CDR1 and CDR2: KGHSH and LQKENI. The V gene lost 2 bases and the J gene lost 7 bases, with 8 bases spanning the gap. The CDR3 runs to 13 residues. For the CDR3, the DNA is TGTGCCAGCTCACCATTTCCAGTCGGGGAGCTGTTTTTT. This sequence encodes CASSPFPVGELFF.

The chain links TRBV5-1 to TRBJ2-7, with 9 bases identical to TRBD1. The length of the CDR3 is 14 residues. Trimming cost V 4 bases and J 6 bases; bases outside gene matches: 8. Germline CDR1 SGHRS, CDR2 YFSETQ. This CDR3 is CASSHGQGSSEQYF. Written as DNA, the CDR3 is TGCGCCAGCAGCCACGGACAGGGGAGCAGCGAGCAGTACTTC.

The rearrangement links TRBV7-2 to TRBJ2-5; 7 positions match TRBD2. The CDR3 is 14 amino acids. Germline-derived CDR1 and CDR2 are SGHTA and FQGNSA. V was clipped by 4 bases and J by 1 base; unmatched bases: 3. The CDR3 protein is CASSSGTTQETQYF. CDR3 sequence (DNA): TGTGCCAGCAGCTCTGGGACTACCCAAGAGACCCAGTACTTC.

This chain uses TRBV4-3 with TRBJ2-7; 11 bases are a match to TRBD2. V dropped 4 bases and J dropped 4; count of bases not matched to a gene: 12. Germline V gives CDR1 LGHNA, CDR2 YSLEER. The CDR3 contains 17 residues. The CDR3 sequence: CASSLGTSGEAKYEQYF. The DNA of the CDR3 is TGCGCCAGCAGCCTGGGGACTAGCGGTGAAGCTAAGTACGAGCAGTACTTC.

The J gene is TRBJ1-2, the V gene TRBV19; the D gene is possibly TRBD1 (6 bases). The ends were cut back, 5 bases at V and 2 bases at J, with 9 bases in the middle. The CDR3 sequence is 13 residues long. Germline values: CDR1 LNHDA, CDR2 SQIVND (reference sequence). CDR3 sequence: CASSFQGNYGYTF. CDR3 nucleotides: TGTGCCAGTAGTTTCCAGGGGAACTATGGCTACACCTTC. Filled out from reference TRBV19 and TRBJ1-2, the complete variable domain reads DGGITQSPKYLFRKEGQNVTLSCEQNLNHDAMYWYRQDPGQGLRLIYYSQIVNDFQKGDIAEGYSVSREKKESFPLTVTSAQKNPTAFYLCASSFQGNYGYTFGSGTRLTVV.

This sequence joins TRBV28 and TRBJ2-3, with 8 nucleotides matching TRBD1. The CDR3 contains 14 residues. V was pared by 6 bases and J by 6 bases, with 8 bases of the junction left unmatched. CDR1 is MDHEN, CDR2 SYDVKM, per germline. CDR3 residues: CASSYGQGRDTQYF. DNA of the CDR3: TGTGCCAGCAGCTACGGACAGGGAAGGGATACGCAGTATTTT.

The chain links TRBV15 to TRBJ2-2; 11 nucleotides align to TRBD2. Germline assignment: CDR1 LNHNV and CDR2 YYDKDF (reference sequence). After removal of 5 bases from V and 2 bases from J, the junction contained 10 bases not matched to a gene. CDR3 length: 18 residues. Here the CDR3 DNA reads TGTGCCACCAGCGCCCCTAGCGGGGGGAGTTTAAACACCGGGGAGCTGTTTTTT. Protein sequence: CATSAPSGGSLNTGELFF.

The chain combines TRBV12-2 with TRBJ1-3; the DNA was not compared with TRBD1, the D call given in the table. TRBV12-2 is described as a pseudogene. The CDR3 is 16 amino acids. The CDR3 reads CASRSKGQADGNTIYF. CDR3 sequence (DNA): TGTGCAAGTCGCTCGAAGGGGCAGGCCGATGGAAACACCATATATTTT.